This T cell receptor (beta chain) was obtained from a study of cytomegalovirus exposure and HLA in healthy donors. Points from the study as a whole: Whilst most TCR sequences proved rare, a subset of public TCRs occurred across many donors. CMV serostatus was the only recorded immune exposure for donors. In a later analysis, across HLA loci, associated TCR counts were highest for DRB1, lowest for HLA-C. V segments that were indistinguishable, TRBV6-2 and TRBV6-3 among them, were omitted from analysis.

V lost 2 bases, J lost 7 bases, and 13 bases stayed unmatched. Germline-derived CDR1 and CDR2 are SEHNR and FQNEAQ (reference sequence). The CDR3 covers 17 residues. Note on this clone: Its antigen is not identified.

PCR amplification relied on 60 Vbeta primers (plus 13 Jbeta primers). Method: immunoSEQ multiplex PCR; TCRdb's copy keeps in-frame clones and lacks some. The data show roughly 150,000 clones, 75% to 90% seen once. This sequence joins TRBV7-9 and TRBJ2-1, with 8 bases fitting TRBD2. The sample taken for sequencing was PBMCs. This clonotype originated in a boy between 2 and 10 years old in good health and CMV-seronegative. The CDR3 here is CASSLPLGRDPINEQFF. The CDR3 nucleotides are TGTGCCAGCAGCTTACCCCTCGGGAGGGACCCAATAAATGAGCAGTTCTTC.